The 24 T cell receptor beta chains in this list originate from one sample, sequenced in a study of Graves' ophthalmopathy and Graves' hyperthyroidism. Amplified material comprised TCR beta CDR3 regions derived from RNA transcripts. The workflow started with a first-round RT-PCR run with HTBI primers and then moved on to a second-round multiplex PCR. One entry per CDR3 protein, called by TCRdb with MiXCR from the multiplex PCR reads. Of a few hundred thousand distinct CDR3 sequences in the sample, roughly a sixth were seen once. Sequencing used peripheral blood. The receptors originated from an adult woman with stable Graves' hyperthyroidism.

This clonotype showed up many times. V gene TRBV11-2 combines with J gene TRBJ1-1; D is unclear. V lost 5 bases, J lost 1 base, and 14 bases lay in between. CDR3 length: 15 residues. Per the germline V gene, CDR1 is SGHAT and CDR2 is FQNNGV. CDR3 nucleotides: TGTGCCAGCAGCACCACTTCCCTGGGGAACACTGAAGCTTTCTTT. It specifies CASSTTSLGNTEAFF.

This clonotype has just a few counts. The J gene is TRBJ2-7, the V gene TRBV4-1, with a tentative D call TRBD2 (5 bases). Germline V gives CDR1 MGHRA, CDR2 YSYEKL. The CDR3 runs 17 residues. Trimming cost V 1 base and J 5 bases, with 21 bases left between them. The CDR3, as DNA: TGCGCCAGCAGCCAAGTTGTCGGGGAATTCGGTGTGAACGAGCAGTACTTC. This sequence encodes CASSQVVGEFGVNEQYF.

This clonotype occurred a few times. The rearrangement uses TRBV28 and TRBJ2-5; TRBD2 might be the D (7 bases). CDR1 and CDR2 from the germline V gene are MDHEN and SYDVKM. The CDR3 is 12 amino acids. V was clipped by 4 bases and J by 9 bases, with 12 bases between them. This chain's CDR3 is CASSSPGGPQYF. CDR3 bases: TGTGCCAGCAGTTCCCCCGGGGGGCCCCAGTACTTC.

This clonotype was found many times. The V call is TRBV29-1, the J call TRBJ2-6; unclear D gene. V lost 0 bases, J lost 0 bases, and 15 bases lay in between. Germline V gives CDR1 SQVTM, CDR2 ANQGSEA. The CDR3 contains 18 residues. The CDR3 DNA is TGCAGCGTTGAAGATACAGCGCCAAGAGGCTCTGGGGCCAACGTCCTGACTTTC. It codes for CSVEDTAPRGSGANVLTF.

The chain combines TRBV24-1 with TRBJ2-7; no reliable D call. The CDR3 consists of 12 residues. Germline V gene lookup returns CDR1 KGHDR and CDR2 SFDVKD. Trimming took off 1 base at V and 5 bases at J, with 5 bases between the two ends. CDR3 in amino acids: CATSDFWDEQYF. DNA of the CDR3: TGTGCCACCAGTGATTTCTGGGACGAGCAGTACTTC.

This clonotype appeared many times. The chain recombines TRBV6-5 with TRBJ2-7, with 8 bases identical to TRBD1. This CDR3 is built from 14 residues. The trim removed 5 bases at V and 3 bases at J, leaving 6 bases unmatched. CDR1 and CDR2 (germline): MNHEY, SVGAGI. CDR3 residues: CASSIDRGSYEQYF. The CDR3 DNA follows: TGTGCCAGCAGTATCGACAGGGGAAGCTACGAGCAGTACTTC.

This clonotype was seen ten or more times. The V and J genes are TRBV2 and TRBJ2-2; D is ambiguous. The CDR3 is 13 amino acids. Germline lookup yields CDR1 SNHLY and CDR2 FYNNEI. V lost 5 bases to trimming and J lost 7 bases, with 11 bases between them. The CDR3: CASSKSSLGELFF. CDR3 DNA: TGTGCCAGCAGTAAATCAAGTCTCGGGGAGCTGTTTTTT.

In this sample, this clonotype turned up many times. The CDR3 DNA is TGTGCCAGTAGTATAACTGGGACGGGCTACACCTTC. This sequence encodes CASSITGTGYTF. The chain uses TRBV19 and TRBJ1-2, with D tentatively TRBD1 (5 bases). The ends were cut back, 2 bases at V and 8 bases at J, with 9 bases in the middle. Germline V CDR1 and CDR2: LNHDA, SQIVND (reference sequence). This CDR3 spans 12 amino acids.

This clonotype was recorded many times. This chain links TRBV12-3 or TRBV12-4 with TRBJ2-2, with a possible D match to TRBD1 (6 bases). Trimming cost V 5 bases and J 6 bases, with 22 bases left between them. The CDR3 loop spans 17 amino acids. CDR3 sequence (DNA): TGTGCCAGCAGTCCGCCAAACACAAACAGGGCCCCCGGGGAGCTGTTTTTT. Amino acid sequence: CASSPPNTNRAPGELFF.

This clonotype was picked up many times. The rearrangement joins TRBV12-3 or TRBV12-4 to TRBJ2-5; a possible D gene is TRBD1 (5 bases). This CDR3 has 17 residues. The germline V and J ends were trimmed by 0 bases and 4 bases, with 18 bases remaining between them. In DNA form, the CDR3 reads TGTGCCAGCAGTTTAGCTATGGACGCAGGGAATGTAGAGACCCAGTACTTC. It specifies CASSLAMDAGNVETQYF.

This clonotype showed up many times. The chain employs TRBV7-3 and TRBJ2-5; 7 bases map to TRBD2. This CDR3 is built from 15 residues. Germline trimming cut 3 bases from V and 4 bases from J; bases unmatched to any gene: 8. Looked up from germline, CDR1 is SGHTA and CDR2 is FQGTGA. The DNA for the CDR3 is TGTGCCAGCAGCTTCGGTGCGGGAGCCGGAGAGACCCAGTACTTC. Protein sequence: CASSFGAGAGETQYF.

This clonotype has only a few counts. J is TRBJ2-1 and V is TRBV18; 10 bases fit TRBD2. There are 16 residues in the CDR3. Germline trimming cut 4 bases from V and 4 bases from J; bases unmatched to any gene: 7. Germline V gives CDR1 KGHSH, CDR2 LQKENI. The CDR3 DNA is TGTGCCAGCTCACGCAATCCGGGACTAGCGTACAATGAGCAGTTCTTC. This codes for CASSRNPGLAYNEQFF. The entire variable domain, with the rest obtained from reference TRBV18 and TRBJ2-1, is as follows: NAGVMQNPRHLVRRRGQEARLRCSPMKGHSHVYWYRQLPEEGLKFMVYLQKENIIDESGMPKERFSAEFPKEGPSILRIQQVVRGDSAAYFCASSRNPGLAYNEQFFGPGTRLTVL.

There are many counts of this clonotype. The chain has TRBV6-2 or TRBV6-3 and TRBJ2-2, with TRBD2 identical over 8 bases. The CDR3 sequence is 15 residues long. CDR1 MNHEY and CDR2 SVGEGT come from the germline V gene. Unmatched junction bases numbered 9, after V lost 6 bases and J lost 6 bases. CDR3 sequence reads: CASRFSGMGAGELFF. Written as DNA, the CDR3 is TGTGCCAGCAGATTTAGCGGGATGGGTGCCGGGGAGCTGTTTTTT.

The CDR3 reads CATSRGEETGLEAFF. The CDR3 DNA sequence: TGTGCCACCAGCAGAGGCGAGGAGACAGGACTTGAAGCTTTCTTT. The chain carries TRBV15 and TRBJ1-1; D may be TRBD1 (6 bases). Germline lookup yields CDR1 LNHNV and CDR2 YYDKDF (reference sequence). V was pared by 1 base and J by 7 bases, with 16 bases between. CDR3 length: 15 residues.

At least ten counts were recorded for this clonotype. The V gene is TRBV20-1, the J gene TRBJ1-5; the D is unclear. V was shortened by 0 bases and J by 7 bases, with 7 bases between the two germline ends. Germline CDR1 reads DFQATT; CDR2 reads SNEGSKA (reference sequence). The CDR3 extends over 12 amino acids. The DNA of the CDR3 is TGCAGTGCTAGAGAGCCGGGACAGCCCCAGCATTTT. Translating it yields CSAREPGQPQHF.

This rearrangement joins TRBV6-1 to TRBJ2-5, with D tentatively TRBD2 (6 bases). With 6 bases removed from V and 5 bases from J, the gap between germline ends came to 22 bases. The CDR3 contains 16 residues. Germline V lookup: CDR1 MNHNS, CDR2 SASEGT. Written as DNA, the CDR3 is TGTGCCAGCAGACGCTCCCGGGGGTGGCGTGTTGAGACCCAGTACTTC. This translates into CASRRSRGWRVETQYF.

This clonotype has only a few counts. The chain has TRBV6-1 and TRBJ2-2; a weak D match, TRBD2 (6 bases). Germline CDR1 reads MNHNS; CDR2 reads SASEGT. Trimming pared 8 bases from V and 8 bases from J, leaving 15 bases between. The CDR3 extends over 13 amino acids. The CDR3 loop is CASVLEAGGELFF. The DNA for the CDR3 is TGTGCCAGCGTGTTGGAGGCGGGGGGGGAGCTGTTTTTT.

This clonotype was detected many times. The chain links TRBV12-3 or TRBV12-4 to TRBJ2-7; 7 bases match TRBD1. With 5 bases clipped from V and 7 bases from J, the junction kept 11 bases outside the gene matches. This CDR3 region has 14 residues. The chain's CDR3 is CASSPPTGVREQYF. CDR3 in DNA: TGTGCCAGCAGTCCACCAACAGGGGTTCGAGAGCAGTACTTC.

This clonotype was recorded many times. The chain carries TRBV11-1 and TRBJ1-5; the match to TRBD1 covers 7 bases. CDR1 and CDR2 (germline): SGHAT, FQDESV (reference sequence). The CDR3 has 16 residues. The V segment lost 7 bases and the J segment 1 base; nucleotides outside the gene matches: 10. As DNA, the CDR3 is TGTGCCAGCACCGAACCCCCGACAGGGAGCAATCAGCCCCAGCATTTT. Protein product: CASTEPPTGSNQPQHF.

The sample holds a few counts of this clonotype. The J gene is TRBJ2-5, the V gene TRBV5-1; 14 positions agree with TRBD2. Trimming cost V 4 bases and J 5 bases; bases outside gene matches: 10. In germline, CDR1 is SGHRS, CDR2 YFSETQ. The CDR3 has 17 residues. The CDR3 loop reads CASSPQGTSGSGETQYF. CDR3 nucleotide sequence: TGCGCCAGCAGCCCTCAGGGGACTAGCGGGAGCGGGGAGACCCAGTACTTC.

The V gene is TRBV5-1, the J gene TRBJ2-2, with 8 bases identical to TRBD1. CDR3 length: 15 residues. Germline V gives CDR1 SGHRS, CDR2 YFSETQ. Unmatched junction bases numbered 6, after V lost 4 bases and J lost 4 bases. This CDR3 reads CASSPWTGRTGELFF. Written as DNA, the CDR3 is TGCGCCAGCAGCCCCTGGACAGGGCGCACCGGGGAGCTGTTTTTT.

V gene TRBV12-3 or TRBV12-4 combines with J gene TRBJ1-2; possibly TRBD1 for D (5 bases). The CDR3 is made up of 15 amino acids. The V end was cut by 6 bases, the J end by 0 bases, with 14 bases between. CDR3: CASSRGRSPNYGYTF. CDR3 in DNA: TGTGCCAGCAGCCGGGGACGGAGTCCTAACTATGGCTACACCTTC.

This clonotype was picked up many times. The chain employs TRBV29-1 and TRBJ2-5; TRBD2 agrees at 10 bases. Germline assignment: CDR1 SQVTM and CDR2 ANQGSEA. V lost 3 bases to trimming and J lost 5 bases; unmatched junction nucleotides: 9. The CDR3 has 15 amino acids. CDR3: CSVDPLAGEGETQYF. In nucleotides, the CDR3 is TGCAGCGTTGATCCCCTAGCGGGAGAGGGTGAGACCCAGTACTTC.

This clonotype was counted between two and nine times. The chain combines TRBV20-1 with TRBJ2-1; the match to TRBD2 covers 9 bases. The junction had 15 bases not matched to a gene; V was cut back by 2 bases and J by 7 bases. The CDR3 is made up of 17 amino acids. CDR1 DFQATT and CDR2 SNEGSKA come from the germline V gene (reference sequence). The CDR3 bases are TGCAGTGCTAGACACCTAAAGACTAGCGGTGGTCCGAATGAGCAGTTCTTC. It yields the protein CSARHLKTSGGPNEQFF.